Below, one T cell receptor beta chain is given with its context. MiXCR, applied by TCRdb to the 5' RACE reads, yields one record per CDR3 protein. The data hold 250,000 to 400,000 distinct CDR3 sequences, with approximately 4% observed a single time. This sample is part of a study of T cells after yellow fever vaccination. The receptor comes from a man between 18 and 35 years old who received the YFV17D yellow fever vaccine. The source was PBMCs, collected 5 days after the yellow fever booster vaccination.

The CDR3 is CASSDRGAGGYTF. Written as DNA, the CDR3 is TGTGCCAGCAGTGACCGGGGCGCGGGTGGCTACACCTTC. The genes are TRBV25-1 and TRBJ1-2; tentatively, D is TRBD1 (5 bases). CDR1 and CDR2 from the germline V gene are MGHDK and SYGVNS. The CDR3 has 13 amino acids. The V and J ends lost 3 bases and 7 bases respectively, with 12 bases between them.